Listed below are T cell receptor beta chains from one sample, sequenced in a study of shared clonotypes between healthy human individuals. The data were produced by immunoSEQ multiplex PCR, yet TCRdb's version contains in-frame clones alone and is incomplete. Of approximately 710,000 clones in the sample, 90% were seen once. Material for sequencing was memory CD8+ T cells from PBMCs. These receptors originate from a man between 18 and 29 years old in good health. Some clones in this sample may be carry-over from other donors' samples. CDR3s include the opening cysteine and the closing phenylalanine or tryptophan. A D gene is named only where the DNA matches it firmly. Size tells how often a clone was seen (once, few, many) or the class of an expanded clone, and some rows leave it out.

D gene,J gene,clone size,V gene,CDR3 protein,CDR3 DNA
TRBD2,TRBJ2-7,-,TRBV7-9,CASSLGLASGRDEQYF,TGTGCCAGCAGCTTAGGCTTGGCTAGCGGGAGAGACGAGCAGTACTTC
-,TRBJ1-1,-,TRBV11-2,CASSLATEAFF,TGTGCCAGCAGCTTAGCTACTGAAGCTTTCTTT
-,TRBJ2-1,-,TRBV6-5,CASTPYRTFYNEQFF,TGTGCCAGCACCCCCTACCGGACCTTCTACAATGAGCAGTTCTTC
-,TRBJ2-1,-,TRBV30,CAWSPTRGPYNEQFF,TGTGCCTGGAGTCCCACGCGCGGGCCCTACAATGAGCAGTTCTTC
-,TRBJ1-5,-,TRBV19,CASSIVPGGNQPQHF,TGTGCCAGTAGTATAGTCCCGGGAGGGAATCAGCCCCAGCATTTT
TRBD2,TRBJ2-2,-,TRBV11-2,CASCPNQREFYTGELFF,TGTGCCAGCTGCCCCAACCAGCGGGAGTTCTACACCGGGGAGCTGTTTTTT
-,TRBJ2-1,-,TRBV7-2,CASSLDLRNNEQFF,TGTGCCAGCAGCTTGGACCTACGAAACAATGAGCAGTTCTTC
-,TRBJ2-3,-,TRBV5-6,CASSLQGSYTDTQYF,TGTGCCAGCAGCTTGCAGGGTAGCTACACAGATACGCAGTATTTT
TRBD1,TRBJ2-7,-,TRBV6-5,CASSYRTGGYEQYF,TGTGCCAGCAGTTACAGGACAGGGGGGTACGAGCAGTACTTC
TRBD2,TRBJ2-3,-,TRBV7-2,CASSTLAGGTDTQYF,TGTGCCAGCAGCACACTAGCGGGAGGAACAGATACGCAGTATTTT
-,TRBJ2-2,-,TRBV2,CASCGGPATGELFF,TGTGCCAGCTGTGGGGGCCCGGCCACCGGGGAGCTGTTTTTT
TRBD1,TRBJ2-7,-,TRBV7-2,CASSLAPGGLYEQYF,TGTGCCAGCAGCTTAGCGCCAGGGGGCCTCTACGAGCAGTACTTC
TRBD2,TRBJ2-7,-,TRBV19,CATSGVAGGEQYF,TGTGCCACATCGGGAGTAGCGGGAGGCGAGCAGTACTTC
TRBD2,TRBJ2-7,-,TRBV7-2,CASSLGRTSVPVEQYF,TGTGCCAGCAGCTTAGGTCGGACTAGCGTACCCGTGGAGCAGTACTTC
-,TRBJ2-1,-,TRBV14,CASRETGIYEQFF,TGTGCCAGCAGAGAAACAGGGATTTATGAGCAGTTCTTC
TRBD1,TRBJ1-5,-,TRBV10-2,CASSAGTGGWQPQHF,TGCGCCAGCAGCGCCGGGACAGGGGGATGGCAGCCCCAGCATTTT
TRBD1,TRBJ1-3,-,TRBV28,CASSFFPPGQGLSGNTIYF,TGTGCCAGCAGTTTTTTTCCCCCGGGACAGGGTTTGTCTGGAAACACCATATATTTT
-,TRBJ2-1,-,TRBV28,CASTLAGRVQQFF,TGTGCCAGCACCTTGGCGGGCAGGGTACAGCAGTTCTTC
-,TRBJ1-2,-,TRBV15,CATSMGVEGYTF,TGTGCCACCAGCATGGGGGTTGAGGGCTACACCTTC
-,TRBJ2-1,once,TRBV6-6,CASGTYNEQFF,TGTGCCAGCGGAACCTACAATGAGCAGTTCTTC
-,TRBJ2-1,-,TRBV9,CASSSSGGGPGDEQFF,TGTGCCAGCAGCTCGTCCGGGGGAGGTCCTGGGGATGAGCAGTTCTTC
TRBD1,TRBJ2-7,-,TRBV19,CASSIRDRGYEQYF,TGTGCCAGTAGTATTAGGGACAGGGGCTACGAGCAGTACTTC
TRBD1,TRBJ2-2,-,TRBV27,CASSVGQGNTGELFF,TGTGCCAGCAGTGTAGGACAGGGGAACACCGGGGAGCTGTTTTTT
-,TRBJ1-1,-,TRBV7-6,CASSLGYGGNTEAFF,TGTGCCAGCAGCTTAGGTTATGGGGGTAACACTGAAGCTTTCTTT
TRBD2,TRBJ2-7,-,TRBV15,CATSRDRTSGRAYEQYF,TGTGCCACCAGCAGAGATCGAACTAGCGGGAGGGCTTACGAGCAGTACTTC
-,TRBJ2-3,-,TRBV1,CTSSQALIGRCTDTQYF,TGCACCAGCAGCCAAGCCCTCATCGGGAGATGCACAGATACGCAGTATTTT
TRBD1,TRBJ2-7,-,TRBV27,CASSWTGDYEQYF,TGTGCCAGCAGTTGGACAGGGGACTACGAGCAGTACTTC
TRBD1,TRBJ2-7,-,TRBV28,CASSNRDRVIGYEQYF,TGTGCCAGCAGCAACCGGGACAGGGTGATCGGCTACGAGCAGTACTTC
TRBD1,TRBJ1-2,-,TRBV5-6,CASSPDRESGYTF,TGTGCCAGCAGCCCAGACAGGGAGAGTGGCTACACCTTC
-,TRBJ1-1,-,TRBV6-5,CASRLAEGITEAFF,TGTGCCAGCAGACTAGCCGAGGGGATCACTGAAGCTTTCTTT
-,TRBJ1-2,-,TRBV14,CASSQSRNYGYTF,TGTGCCAGCAGCCAATCCAGGAACTATGGCTACACCTTC
TRBD1,TRBJ2-5,-,TRBV9,CASSTRDRDQETQYF,TGTGCCAGCAGCACTCGGGACAGGGACCAAGAGACCCAGTACTTC
-,TRBJ1-2,-,TRBV28,CASSLPPNFFYGYTF,TGTGCCAGCAGTTTACCCCCAAACTTTTTCTATGGCTACACCTTC
-,TRBJ1-2,-,TRBV27,CASSLIQGVGYTF,TGTGCCAGCAGTTTAATACAGGGTGTGGGCTACACCTTC
TRBD1,TRBJ2-4,-,TRBV27,CASRGGQGAPLNIQYF,TGTGCCAGCAGGGGGGGACAGGGTGCCCCTTTAAACATTCAGTACTTC
TRBD1,TRBJ1-2,-,TRBV29-1,CSVDEGTGSALYYGYTF,TGCAGCGTTGATGAGGGGACAGGCTCCGCACTTTACTATGGCTACACCTTC
TRBD1,TRBJ1-2,-,TRBV11-2,CASSRTGTNYGYTF,TGTGCCAGCAGCCGGACAGGGACTAACTATGGCTACACCTTC
-,TRBJ1-1,once,TRBV5-1,CASSAWTDLNTEAFF,TGCGCCAGCAGCGCTTGGACAGACTTGAACACTGAAGCTTTCTTT
-,TRBJ2-1,once,TRBV6-5,CASSLGGPGEQFF,TGTGCCAGCAGTTTAGGAGGGCCCGGCGAGCAGTTCTTC
-,TRBJ2-6,-,TRBV2,CASSGVKLANVLTF,TGTGCCAGCAGTGGGGTCAAGCTGGCCAACGTCCTGACTTTC
TRBD1,TRBJ1-2,-,TRBV4-2,CASSRGTGGPGASYGYTF,TGTGCCAGCAGCCGTGGGACAGGGGGGCCCGGGGCTTCCTATGGCTACACCTTC
-,TRBJ2-2,-,TRBV7-3,CASSPKAPRGGTGELFF,TGTGCCAGCAGCCCTAAAGCCCCTCGCGGAGGCACCGGGGAGCTGTTTTTT
TRBD1,TRBJ1-1,-,TRBV7-9,CASSRDRGEAFF,TGTGCCAGCAGCCGCGACAGGGGTGAAGCTTTCTTT
-,TRBJ2-1,-,TRBV7-6,CASSLIFRAAGDEQFF,TGTGCCAGCAGCTTAATTTTCCGGGCCGCCGGTGATGAGCAGTTCTTC
-,TRBJ1-2,-,TRBV5-6,CASSRRTPLLFYGYTF,TGTGCCAGCAGCCGACGGACACCCCTATTATTCTATGGCTACACCTTC
-,TRBJ1-1,-,TRBV2,CASSEAAGLDMNTEAFF,TGTGCCAGCAGTGAAGCGGCAGGGCTCGACATGAACACTGAAGCTTTCTTT
TRBD1,TRBJ2-7,-,TRBV6-5,CASNDRGPSYEQYF,TGTGCCAGCAACGACAGGGGACCTTCCTACGAGCAGTACTTC
-,TRBJ2-7,-,TRBV5-4,CASSLNPKDPYEQYF,TGTGCCAGCAGCTTGAACCCCAAGGACCCCTACGAGCAGTACTTC
TRBD2,TRBJ2-1,-,TRBV5-8,CASSSGEGLAVFF,TGTGCCAGCAGCTCCGGGGAGGGCCTAGCGGTGTTCTTC
-,TRBJ1-1,-,TRBV9,CASSAPRLGGRDTEAFF,TGTGCCAGCAGCGCCCCCCGTCTGGGGGGTCGGGACACTGAAGCTTTCTTT